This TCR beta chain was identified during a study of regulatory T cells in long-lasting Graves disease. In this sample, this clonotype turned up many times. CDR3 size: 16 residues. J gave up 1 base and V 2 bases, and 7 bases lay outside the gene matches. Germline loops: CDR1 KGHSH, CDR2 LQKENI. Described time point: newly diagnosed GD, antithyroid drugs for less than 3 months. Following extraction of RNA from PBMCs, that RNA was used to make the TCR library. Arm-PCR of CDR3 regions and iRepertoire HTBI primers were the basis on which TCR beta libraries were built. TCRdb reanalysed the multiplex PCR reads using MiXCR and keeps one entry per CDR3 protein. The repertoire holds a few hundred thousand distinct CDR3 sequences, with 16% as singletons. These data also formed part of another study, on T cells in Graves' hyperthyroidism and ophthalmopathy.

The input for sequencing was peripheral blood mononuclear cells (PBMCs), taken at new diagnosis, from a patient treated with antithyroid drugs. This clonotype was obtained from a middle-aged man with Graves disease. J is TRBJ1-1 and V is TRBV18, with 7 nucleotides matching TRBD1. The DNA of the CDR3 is TGTGCCAGCTCACCAGGGGCAGGGGGGAGGAACACTGAAGCTTTCTTT. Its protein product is CASSPGAGGRNTEAFF.